This TCR beta chain comes out of a study of T cell repertoires in cytomegalovirus infection. Overall study: CMV infection plus the matching HLA type was flagged by public TCR beta signatures.

TCRdb fed the reads into MiXCR, producing one record per CDR3 protein. The sample has some 180,000 distinct CDR3 sequences, roughly a fifth seen once; the top ten hold around 3.1%. This CDR3 region has 14 residues. V shed 2 bases and J shed 2 bases, with 10 bases lying between them. Germline CDR1 is LNHDA and CDR2 is SQIVND (reference sequence). Study observations and caveats: CMV carriers with the relevant HLA were identified by cumulative public TCR beta family frequency. In two of eight donors, the top clonotype was HLA-C-restricted CMV-specific.

This clonotype has only a few counts. No antigen is known for it. The rearrangement uses TRBV19 and TRBJ2-7, with D perhaps being TRBD1 or TRBD2 (5 bases each). Sequencing input: PBMCs. The TCR originated in a human donor in good health (CMV status not recorded). Some clones in this sample may be carry-over from other donors' samples. In DNA form, the CDR3 reads TGTGCCAGTAGTATATCGGGGACCCCCTACGAGCAGTACTTC. Its translation is CASSISGTPYEQYF.